This paragraph reports one T cell receptor beta chain. Only in-frame clones appear in the TCRdb table, and some are missing; sequencing was by immunoSEQ multiplex PCR. The data show 150,000 to 200,000 clones, around 91% seen once. The sample originates from a study of control samples from healthy donors and cancer patients. The CDR3 consists of 16 residues. The ends lost 0 bases at V and 3 bases at J; junction bases unmatched: 6. From germline, CDR1 is MNHNS and CDR2 SASEGT. The sequenced material came from blood. The sequence derives from a woman aged 25 to 39 in good health. V gene TRBV6-1 combines with J gene TRBJ2-5; 8 bases match TRBD2. The CDR3: CASSEALGLAKETQYF. The CDR3 nucleotides are TGTGCCAGCAGTGAAGCGCTTGGACTAGCAAAAGAGACCCAGTACTTC.